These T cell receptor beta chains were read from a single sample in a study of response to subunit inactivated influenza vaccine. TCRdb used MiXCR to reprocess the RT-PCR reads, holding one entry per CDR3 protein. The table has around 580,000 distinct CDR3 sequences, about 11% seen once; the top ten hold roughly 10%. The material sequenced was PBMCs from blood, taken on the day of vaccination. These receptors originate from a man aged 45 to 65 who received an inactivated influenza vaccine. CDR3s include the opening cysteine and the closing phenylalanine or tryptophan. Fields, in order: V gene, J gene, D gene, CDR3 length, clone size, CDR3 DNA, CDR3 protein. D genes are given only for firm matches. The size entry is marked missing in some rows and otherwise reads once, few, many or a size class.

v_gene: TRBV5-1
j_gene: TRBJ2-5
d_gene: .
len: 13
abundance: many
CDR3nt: TGCGCCAGCAGCTTGTTAGGACAAGAGACCCAGTACTTC
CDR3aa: CASSLLGQETQYF

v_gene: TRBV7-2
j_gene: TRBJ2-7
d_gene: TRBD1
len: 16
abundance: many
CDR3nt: TGTGCCAGCAGCTCGGGGACAGGGGTTATCCAACGATGGCAGTACTTC
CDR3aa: CASSSGTGVIQRWQYF

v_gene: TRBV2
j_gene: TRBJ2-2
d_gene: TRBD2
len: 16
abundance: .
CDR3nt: TGTGCCAGCGCCCTTCGACTAGCGGGAGGAACCGGGGAGCTGTTTTTT
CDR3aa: CASALRLAGGTGELFF

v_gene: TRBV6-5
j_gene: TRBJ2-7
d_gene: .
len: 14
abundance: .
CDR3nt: TGTGCCAGCAGTTACGGGCGGGGAGTCTACGAGCAGTACTTC
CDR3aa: CASSYGRGVYEQYF

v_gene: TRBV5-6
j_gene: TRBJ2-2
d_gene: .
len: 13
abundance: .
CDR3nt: TGTGCCAGCAGCTTGTATCGCACCGGGGAGCTGTTTTTT
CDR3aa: CASSLYRTGELFF

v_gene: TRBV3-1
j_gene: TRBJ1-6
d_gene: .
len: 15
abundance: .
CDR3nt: TGTGCCAGCAGGGAATCCGGGACAAGGGATTCACCCCTCCACTTT
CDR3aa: CASRESGTRDSPLHF

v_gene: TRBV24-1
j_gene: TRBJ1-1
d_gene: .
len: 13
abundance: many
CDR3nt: TGTGCCACCAGTGATTTTTCAGGCACTGAAGCTTTCTTT
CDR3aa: CATSDFSGTEAFF

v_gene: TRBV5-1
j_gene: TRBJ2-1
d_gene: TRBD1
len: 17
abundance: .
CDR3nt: TGCGCCAGCAGCGTTAGACAGGGAACGGCCCAGGGCGATGAGCAGTTCTTC
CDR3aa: CASSVRQGTAQGDEQFF

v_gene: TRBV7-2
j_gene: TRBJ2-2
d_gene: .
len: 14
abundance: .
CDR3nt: TGTGCCAGCAGCGTTCGGGAGCCCCTCGGGGAGCTGTTTTTT
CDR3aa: CASSVREPLGELFF

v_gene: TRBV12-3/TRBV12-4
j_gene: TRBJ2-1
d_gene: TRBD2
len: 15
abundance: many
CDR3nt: TGTGCCAGCAGCTCCCCGGGACTAGCCAACAATGAGCAGTTCTTC
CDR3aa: CASSSPGLANNEQFF

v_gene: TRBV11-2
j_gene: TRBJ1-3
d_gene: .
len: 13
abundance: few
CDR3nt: TGTGCCAGCAGCTCGAGGACTGGAAACACCATATATTTT
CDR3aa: CASSSRTGNTIYF

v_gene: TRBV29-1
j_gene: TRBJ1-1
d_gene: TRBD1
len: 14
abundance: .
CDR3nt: TGCAGCGTTAAACAGGGGACTATGAACACTGAAGCTTTCTTT
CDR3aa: CSVKQGTMNTEAFF

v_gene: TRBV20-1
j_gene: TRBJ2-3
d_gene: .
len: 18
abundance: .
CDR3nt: TGCAGTGCTAGAGATGCAAGTGCCGGCGGCCTAAGCACAGATACGCAGTATTTT
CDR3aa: CSARDASAGGLSTDTQYF

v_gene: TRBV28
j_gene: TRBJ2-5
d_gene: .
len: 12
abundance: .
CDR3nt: TGTGCCAGCAGCCTAACCTATGAGACCCAGTACTTC
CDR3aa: CASSLTYETQYF

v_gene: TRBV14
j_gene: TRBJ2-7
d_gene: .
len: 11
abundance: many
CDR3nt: TGTGCCAGCAGCCAGGTGGGAGAGCAGTACTTC
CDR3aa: CASSQVGEQYF

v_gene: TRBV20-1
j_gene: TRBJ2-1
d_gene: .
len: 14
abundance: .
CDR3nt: TGCAGTGCTCACCCCAGGACCCTTGGCAATGAGCAGTTCTTC
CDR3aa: CSAHPRTLGNEQFF

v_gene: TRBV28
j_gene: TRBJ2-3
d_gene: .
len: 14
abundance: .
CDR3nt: TGTGCCAGCAGTTCGGGTCGGGTCACAGATACGCAGTATTTT
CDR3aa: CASSSGRVTDTQYF

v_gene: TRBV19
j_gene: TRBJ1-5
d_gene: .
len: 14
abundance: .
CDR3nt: TGTGCCACCGGACAGCAATGGGGCAATCAGCCCCAGCATTTT
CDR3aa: CATGQQWGNQPQHF

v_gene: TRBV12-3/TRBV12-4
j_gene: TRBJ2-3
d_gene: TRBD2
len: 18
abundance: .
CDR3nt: TGTGCCAGCAGTTTAGAAGGGGGGACTAGCGGGAGAACAGATACGCAGTATTTT
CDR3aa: CASSLEGGTSGRTDTQYF

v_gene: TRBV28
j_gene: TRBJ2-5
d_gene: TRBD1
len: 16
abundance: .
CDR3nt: TGTGCCAGCAGTTTAGGGGGACAGCCCCTACGAGAGACCCAGTACTTC
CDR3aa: CASSLGGQPLRETQYF